This T cell receptor (beta chain) originates from a study of blood T cell repertoires in COVID-19. The CDR3 runs to 15 residues. The V end was cut by 4 bases, the J end by 7 bases, with 18 bases between. The V gene's germline CDR1 is SGHTS and CDR2 YDEGEE. Only in-frame clones appear in the TCRdb table, and some are missing; sequencing was by immunoSEQ multiplex PCR. The data contain roughly 200,000 clones, 82% of them seen just once; the ten biggest clones take up roughly 8%. The J gene is TRBJ1-5, the V gene TRBV5-8; the D gene is possibly TRBD1 (5 bases). The TCR sequence derives from a woman aged 55-70 years with COVID-19, enrolled during active disease. Sequencing was performed on peripheral blood. CDR3 region: CASSRLRQGVQPQHF. Written as DNA, the CDR3 is TGTGCCAGCAGCCGGCTTCGGCAGGGTGTCCAGCCCCAGCATTTT. The full variable domain, with the rest looked up from reference TRBV5-8 and TRBJ1-5, is EAGVTQSPTHLIKTRGQQATLRCSPISGHTSVYWYQQALGLGLQFLLWYDEGEERNRGNFPPRFSGRQFPNYSSELNVNALELEDSALYLCASSRLRQGVQPQHFGDGTRLSIL.